This T cell receptor beta chain stems from a study of OX40 agonist ivuxolimab in advanced cancers. Study-level information: The dose-escalation cohort had hepatocellular carcinoma, melanoma, renal cell or head and neck cancer.

The V segment lost 4 bases and the J segment 5 bases; nucleotides outside the gene matches: 10. CDR1 is SGHNT, CDR2 YYREEE, per germline (reference sequence). CDR3 length equals 15 residues. The repertoire was sequenced with immunoSEQ multiplex PCR; TCRdb's copy has only in-frame clones and lacks some. The table includes tens of thousands of clones, 84% detected once. The starting material was CD4+ or CD8+ T cells sorted from blood, obtained in a trial of the OX40 agonist ivuxolimab. The TCR originated in an adult with an advanced solid tumor such as melanoma, head and neck, liver or kidney cancer. The chain joins TRBV5-4 to TRBJ2-5; TRBD1 agrees at 8 bases. The CDR3 nucleotides are TGTGCCAGCAGCCCACAGGACAGGGCCGGGGAGACCCAGTACTTC. Translated, it gives CASSPQDRAGETQYF.